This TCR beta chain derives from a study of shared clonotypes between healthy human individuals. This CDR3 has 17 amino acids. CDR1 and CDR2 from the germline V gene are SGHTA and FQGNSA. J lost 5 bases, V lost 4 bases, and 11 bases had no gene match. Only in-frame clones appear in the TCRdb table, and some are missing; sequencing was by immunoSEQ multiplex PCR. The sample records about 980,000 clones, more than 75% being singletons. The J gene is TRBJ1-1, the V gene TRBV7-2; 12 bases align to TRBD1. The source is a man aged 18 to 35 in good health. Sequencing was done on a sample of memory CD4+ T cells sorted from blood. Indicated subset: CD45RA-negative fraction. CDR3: CASSSGQGAGTGTEAFF. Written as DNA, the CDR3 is TGTGCCAGCAGCTCGGGACAGGGGGCTGGGACGGGGACTGAAGCTTTCTTT.